This record concerns one T cell receptor (beta chain) sequence. Using unique molecular identifiers, the investigators prepared the TCRbeta library. TCRdb recomputed calls from the PCR reads with MiXCR, one row per CDR3 protein. This table has 300,000 or so distinct CDR3 sequences, more than 20% appearing once. This specimen belongs to a study of T-cell reconstitution after alpha-beta-depleted transplantation in children. The V gene's germline CDR1 is SGHRS and CDR2 YFSETQ. The CDR3 runs to 14 residues. V lost 2 bases and J lost 4; bases outside the gene matches: 4. The sequences come from PBMCs, mostly from graft donor cells, collected 180 days after TCRalphabeta/CD19-depleted stem cell transplant. The source is a male patient between 5 and 17 years old who had a stem cell transplant for acute lymphoblastic leukemia, so the T cells may come from the graft donor. The gene calls are TRBV5-1 and TRBJ2-3; the match to TRBD1 covers 7 bases. For the CDR3, the DNA is TGCGCCAGCAGCTTAGGACAGGCCTCAGATACGCAGTATTTT. The encoded protein is CASSLGQASDTQYF.